The rows below give T cell receptor beta chains drawn from one sample of a study of CD8 T cells in ankylosing spondylitis. MiXCR, applied by TCRdb to the 5' RACE reads, yields one record per CDR3 protein. The sample has about 240,000 distinct CDR3 sequences; about 9.1% are singletons. Sequenced material: blood, either unsorted or a sorted T cell fraction (not recorded which). Receptor source: a male donor with ankylosing spondylitis or in good health (not recorded which). CDR3s include the opening cysteine and the closing phenylalanine or tryptophan. A D gene is named only where the DNA matches it firmly. Clone size, where shown, is once, few, many, or a class for clones that have expanded.

CDR3 DNA	CDR3 protein	D gene	clone size	V gene	J gene
TGTGCCAGCAGCTTTTGGAACACAGATACGCAGTATTTT	CASSFWNTDTQYF	NA	NA	TRBV5-6	TRBJ2-3
TGTGCCAGCAGCTTCCGCTTCGGGTCCTCTAACTATGGCTACACCTTC	CASSFRFGSSNYGYTF	NA	NA	TRBV7-2	TRBJ1-2
TGCAGTGCTACGGACAAGGGGGTGGGCTACACCTTC	CSATDKGVGYTF	NA	many	TRBV20-1	TRBJ1-2
TGTGCCTGGAGCACCGGGACTAGCGGGGGAGATGAGCAGTTCTTC	CAWSTGTSGGDEQFF	TRBD2	few	TRBV30	TRBJ2-1
TGTGCCAGCAGGGGAGGGAGGAACGAGCAGTACTTC	CASRGGRNEQYF	TRBD2	once	TRBV12-3/TRBV12-4	TRBJ2-7
TGTGCCAGCAGTGAACGGAAGGGGAAAAACATTCAGTACTTC	CASSERKGKNIQYF	NA	many	TRBV6-1	TRBJ2-4
TGTGCCAGCAGTGGACACGGGACAGCAAGAAGGTATGAGCAGTTCTTC	CASSGHGTARRYEQFF	TRBD1	NA	TRBV27	TRBJ2-1
TGTGCCTGGACCCAGGGACTCGGCACAGATACGCAGTATTTT	CAWTQGLGTDTQYF	NA	NA	TRBV30	TRBJ2-3
TGCGCCAGCAGCACTCTTATTGACTTGGGGACTGAAGCTTTCTTT	CASSTLIDLGTEAFF	NA	few	TRBV5-1	TRBJ1-1
TGTGCCAGTAGTGCGTACGCCCTTTCAGGGGGAGGGCAGCCCCAGCATTTT	CASSAYALSGGGQPQHF	TRBD1	NA	TRBV19	TRBJ1-5
TGTGCCAGCAGCTTAGAAAGGGGTGGAGAGACCCAGTACTTC	CASSLERGGETQYF	NA	many	TRBV7-2	TRBJ2-5
TGCAGTGCTAGGAGCCCGGAGGCGAGAGAGACCCAGTACTTC	CSARSPEARETQYF	NA	many	TRBV20-1	TRBJ2-5
TGTGCCAGCAGTCCCGGACAGGGGTATCAGCCCCAGCATTTT	CASSPGQGYQPQHF	TRBD1	few	TRBV12-3/TRBV12-4	TRBJ1-5
TGCAGTGCTAGTGATCAGGGGGCATCCACAGATACGCAGTATTTT	CSASDQGASTDTQYF	TRBD1	NA	TRBV20-1	TRBJ2-3